The clone carrying this T cell receptor beta chain was detected only once. This entry is derived from a study of T cell changes during pregnancy in multiple sclerosis. CDR3 length: 15 residues. Germline V CDR1 and CDR2: SGHTA, FQGNSA. V trimming: 5 bases; J trimming: 2 bases; junction bases outside the gene matches: 8. Sequencing was performed with immunoSEQ multiplex PCR; in TCRdb, only in-frame clones are kept and a portion is missing. The table records 20,000 to 25,000 clones, about 90% of them present only once. This material consisted of CD8+ T cells from peripheral blood mononuclear cells, taken after pregnancy. This sequence originates from a female donor with multiple sclerosis, enrolled in a pregnancy study. The gene calls are TRBV7-2 and TRBJ1-1; 7 bases align to TRBD1. CDR3 protein: CASSTQTGINTEAFF. The DNA for the CDR3 is TGTGCCAGCAGCACACAGACAGGGATTAACACTGAAGCTTTCTTT.